This T cell receptor beta chain was sequenced during a study of T cells in women clearing cervical HPV infection. Sequenced by immunoSEQ multiplex PCR; TCRdb stores in-frame clones only, minus some. This sample carries 30,000 to 35,000 clones, with about a sixth going to the ten biggest clones. For this clone: The read terminates 3 residues before the CDR3 end, so the remaining end is supplied by the germline J gene.

CDR1 and CDR2 from the germline V gene are MNHEY and SVGEGT. This CDR3 spans 13 amino acids. The J gene is TRBJ2-3, the V gene TRBV6-2 or TRBV6-3, with a weak D call TRBD1 (5 bases). Sequencing input: blood buffy coat. The sequence was obtained from a woman between 18 and 70 years old with a cervical HPV16 infection that either progressed to CIN3+ or cleared (not recorded which). The sequenced CDR3 bases are TGTGCCAGCAGTTTAGGGGTCCAAGAGACG. Encoded protein: CASSLGVQET. The CDR3 as a whole reads CASSLGVQETQYF.